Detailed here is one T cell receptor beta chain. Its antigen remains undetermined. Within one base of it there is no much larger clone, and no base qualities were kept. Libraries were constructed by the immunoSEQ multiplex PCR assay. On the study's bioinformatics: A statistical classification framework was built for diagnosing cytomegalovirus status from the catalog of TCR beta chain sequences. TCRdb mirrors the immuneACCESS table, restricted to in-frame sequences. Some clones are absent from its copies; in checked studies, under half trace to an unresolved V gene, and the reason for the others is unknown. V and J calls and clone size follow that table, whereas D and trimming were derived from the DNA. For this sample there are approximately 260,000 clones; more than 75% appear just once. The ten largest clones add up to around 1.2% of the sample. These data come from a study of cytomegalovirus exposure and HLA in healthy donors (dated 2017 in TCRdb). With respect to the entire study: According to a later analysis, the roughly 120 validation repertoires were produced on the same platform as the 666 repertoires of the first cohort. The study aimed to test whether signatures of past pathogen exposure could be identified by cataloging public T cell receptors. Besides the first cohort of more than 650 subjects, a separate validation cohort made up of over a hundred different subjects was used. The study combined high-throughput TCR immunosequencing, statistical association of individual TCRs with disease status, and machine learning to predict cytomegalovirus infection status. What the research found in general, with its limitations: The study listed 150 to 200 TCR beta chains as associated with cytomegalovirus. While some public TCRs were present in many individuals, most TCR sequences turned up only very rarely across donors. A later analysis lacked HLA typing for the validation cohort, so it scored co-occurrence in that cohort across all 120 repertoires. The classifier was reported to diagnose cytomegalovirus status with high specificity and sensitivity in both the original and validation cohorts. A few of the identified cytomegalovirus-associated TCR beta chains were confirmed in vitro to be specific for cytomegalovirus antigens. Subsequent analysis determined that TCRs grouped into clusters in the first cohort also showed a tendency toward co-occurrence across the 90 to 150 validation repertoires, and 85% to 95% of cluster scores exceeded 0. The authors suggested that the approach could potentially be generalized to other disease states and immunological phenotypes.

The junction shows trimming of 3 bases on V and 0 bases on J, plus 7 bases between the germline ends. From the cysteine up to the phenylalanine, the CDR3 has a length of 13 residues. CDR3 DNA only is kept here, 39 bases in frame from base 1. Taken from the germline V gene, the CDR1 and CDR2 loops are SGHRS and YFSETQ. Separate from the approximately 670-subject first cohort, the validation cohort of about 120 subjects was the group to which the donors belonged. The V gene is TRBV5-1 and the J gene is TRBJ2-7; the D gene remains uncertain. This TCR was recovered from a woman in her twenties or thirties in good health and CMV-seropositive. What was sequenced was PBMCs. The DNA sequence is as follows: TGCGCCAGCAGCTCCGGGTTCTCCTACGAGCAGTACTTC. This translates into CASSSGFSYEQYF.